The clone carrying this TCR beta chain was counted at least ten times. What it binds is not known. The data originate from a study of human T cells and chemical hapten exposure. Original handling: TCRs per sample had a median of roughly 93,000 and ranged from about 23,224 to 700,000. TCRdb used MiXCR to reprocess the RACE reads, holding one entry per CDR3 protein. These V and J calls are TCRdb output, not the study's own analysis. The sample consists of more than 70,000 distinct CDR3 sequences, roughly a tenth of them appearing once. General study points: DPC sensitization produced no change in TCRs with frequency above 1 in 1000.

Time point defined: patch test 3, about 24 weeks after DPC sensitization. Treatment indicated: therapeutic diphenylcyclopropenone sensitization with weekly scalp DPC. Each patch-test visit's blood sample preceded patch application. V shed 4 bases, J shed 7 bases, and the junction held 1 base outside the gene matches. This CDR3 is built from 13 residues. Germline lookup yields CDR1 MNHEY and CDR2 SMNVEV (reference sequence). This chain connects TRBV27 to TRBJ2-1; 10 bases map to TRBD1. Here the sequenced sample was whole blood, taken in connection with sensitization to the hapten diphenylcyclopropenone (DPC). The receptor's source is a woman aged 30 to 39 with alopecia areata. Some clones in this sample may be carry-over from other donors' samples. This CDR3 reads CASSSDRGNEQFF. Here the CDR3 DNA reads TGTGCCAGCAGTTCGGACAGGGGGAATGAGCAGTTCTTC.